What follows are 30 T cell receptor beta chains derived from one specimen sequenced in a study of OX40 agonist ivuxolimab in advanced cancers. Measured with immunoSEQ multiplex PCR; TCRdb has only the in-frame clones, and not every one. The sample yields 65,000 to 95,000 clones, 80% to 90% seen once. Sequenced material: CD4+ or CD8+ T cells sorted from blood, taken in a trial of the OX40 agonist ivuxolimab. The receptors stem from an adult with an advanced solid tumor such as melanoma, head and neck, liver or kidney cancer.

The rearrangement uses TRBV29-1 and TRBJ1-2, with TRBD1 matching over 7 bases. With 5 bases clipped from V and 12 bases from J, the junction kept 12 bases outside the gene matches. CDR1 is SQVTM, CDR2 ANQGSEA, per germline. The CDR3 is 12 residues long. CDR3 nucleotide sequence: TGCAGCGTTCCTCGACAGGGAGGCGCGAACACCTTC. Amino acid sequence: CSVPRQGGANTF.

The V and J genes are TRBV5-3 and TRBJ2-2, with D possibly being TRBD1 or TRBD2 (7 bases each). TRBV5-3 is annotated as an ORF whose role is uncertain. Deletions cut 6 bases from V and 3 bases from J, with 27 bases between. The CDR3 loop spans 19 amino acids. The CDR3 nucleotides are TGTGCCAGAATCCTTGGCAGGGGGGGTTCCAGCGGTCACACCGGGGAGCTGTTTTTT. Its translation: CARILGRGGSSGHTGELFF.

J is TRBJ1-2 and V is TRBV28, with D maybe TRBD1 (5 bases). V was clipped by 3 bases and J by 4 bases, with 15 bases between them. Germline V gene sequence: CDR1 MDHEN, CDR2 SYDVKM. CDR3 length: 15 residues. The CDR3 protein is CASSFQGTGAYGYTF. CDR3 sequence (DNA): TGTGCCAGCAGTTTCCAAGGGACGGGAGCCTATGGCTACACCTTC.

This clone was seen a few times. The chain has TRBV18 and TRBJ2-3; no clear D gene. Germline V gives CDR1 KGHSH, CDR2 LQKENI. Trimming cost V 1 base and J 4 bases, with 9 bases left between them. The CDR3 totals 14 residues. In DNA form, the CDR3 reads TGTGCCAGCTCACCACTCCCACCACCAGATACGCAGTATTTT. Protein sequence: CASSPLPPPDTQYF.

The gene calls are TRBV6-6 and TRBJ2-1; D not resolved. V was shortened by 2 bases and J by 8 bases, with 10 bases between the two germline ends. This CDR3 is built from 13 residues. Germline-derived CDR1 and CDR2 are MNHNY and SVGAGI (reference sequence). CDR3 loop: CASSYLPGDEQFF. DNA of the CDR3: TGTGCCAGCAGTTACCTCCCGGGCGATGAGCAGTTCTTC.

The V and J genes are TRBV19 and TRBJ2-2, with 7 positions matching TRBD1. V trimming: 6 bases; J trimming: 3 bases; junction bases outside the gene matches: 7. Germline CDR1 is LNHDA and CDR2 is SQIVND (reference sequence). This CDR3 region has 15 residues. As DNA, the CDR3 is TGTGCCAGTAGACGACTTACAGGGGACACCGGGGAGCTGTTTTTT. Its translation is CASRRLTGDTGELFF. Filled out from reference TRBV19 and TRBJ2-2, the complete variable domain reads DGGITQSPKYLFRKEGQNVTLSCEQNLNHDAMYWYRQDPGQGLRLIYYSQIVNDFQKGDIAEGYSVSREKKESFPLTVTSAQKNPTAFYLCASRRLTGDTGELFFGEGSRLTVL.

On this clone itself: The junction departs from the called germline gene at one end, perhaps through a read error. The V and J genes are TRBV7-7 and TRBJ2-5, with TRBD2 matching over 12 bases. There are 18 residues in the CDR3. Germline V lookup: CDR1 SSHAT, CDR2 FNYEAQ (reference sequence). CDR3 bases: TGTGCTAGCAGCTTATACCCGACTAGCGGGAGTCGGAGAGAGACCCAGTACTTC. Translation: CASSLYPTSGSRRETQYF.

This chain connects TRBV19 to TRBJ2-5, with TRBD2 matching over 8 bases. With V trimmed by 6 bases and J by 5 bases, 11 bases remained unmatched. CDR3 size: 15 residues. Germline V gives CDR1 LNHDA, CDR2 SQIVND (reference sequence). For the CDR3, the DNA is TGTGCCAGTAGAGTCAGCGGGGGCGTGGGGGAGACCCAGTACTTC. Protein: CASRVSGGVGETQYF.

The chain joins TRBV7-2 to TRBJ2-4; 7 positions match TRBD1. Trimming removed 3 bases from V and 7 bases from J; junction bases left unmatched: 6. The CDR3 extends over 14 amino acids. Per germline, CDR1 SGHTA and CDR2 FQGNSA. CDR3 sequence reads: CASSFGQARNIQYF. The CDR3 DNA reads as TGTGCCAGCAGCTTCGGACAGGCGAGGAACATTCAGTACTTC.

This clone was seen just once. The CDR3: CAITPRYGNTIYF. DNA of the CDR3: TGTGCCATCACCCCCCGTTATGGAAACACCATATATTTT. The rearrangement joins TRBV10-3 to TRBJ1-3; no firm D call. This CDR3 spans 13 amino acids. Trimming shortened V by 7 bases and J by 3 bases, and 10 bases separated the two germline ends. The V gene's germline CDR1 is ENHRY and CDR2 SYGVKD.

This chain joins TRBV7-6 and TRBJ2-2; no definite D call. The germline V and J ends were trimmed by 1 base and 1 base, with 10 bases remaining between them. The CDR3 extends over 16 amino acids. Germline V gives CDR1 SGHVS, CDR2 FNYEAQ. CDR3 sequence reads: CASSLGIGENTGELFF. DNA of the CDR3: TGTGCCAGCAGCTTAGGGATTGGGGAGAACACCGGGGAGCTGTTTTTT.

This clone was seen once. This chain uses TRBV7-2 with TRBJ1-1; D perhaps matches TRBD1 (5 bases). The V gene lost 1 base and the J gene lost 5 bases, with 8 bases spanning the gap. Germline lookup yields CDR1 SGHTA and CDR2 FQGNSA. This CDR3 is built from 13 residues. CDR3 residues: CASSLGEGTEAFF. CDR3 nucleotide sequence: TGTGCCAGCAGCTTAGGGGAGGGGACTGAAGCTTTCTTT.

With respect to this clone: In the same sample, other DNA sequences code for this CDR3. This rearrangement joins TRBV29-1 to TRBJ2-1, with 12 bases lining up with TRBD2. CDR1 is SQVTM and CDR2 is ANQGSEA in the germline V gene. V dropped 1 base and J dropped 7; count of bases not matched to a gene: 8. This CDR3 comprises 16 residues. DNA for the CDR3: TGCAGCGTTGAAGGTCTAGCGGGGGGGCCGGGAAATGAGCAGTTCTTC. Translation gives CSVEGLAGGPGNEQFF.

This clone appeared many times. The genes are TRBV27 and TRBJ2-7; TRBD2 aligns across 12 bases. The CDR3 runs 17 residues. CDR1 is MNHEY, CDR2 SMNVEV, per germline (reference sequence). Trimming at V came to 6 bases and at J to 4 bases, leaving 13 bases not matched to a gene. CDR3 nucleotide sequence: TGTGCCAGCAGACTTGGGCTAGCGGGAGGGCCAGGGTACGAGCAGTACTTC. Translation gives CASRLGLAGGPGYEQYF.

The chain employs TRBV11-3 and TRBJ2-7; D might be TRBD2 (7 bases). Germline assignment: CDR1 SGHNT and CDR2 YENEEA. V lost 5 bases, J lost 6 bases, and 11 bases lay in between. The CDR3 totals 12 residues. CDR3 DNA sequence: TGTGCCAGCAGCAACAGGGAGGGCGAGCAGTACTTC. It is translated as CASSNREGEQYF.

Here the CDR3 DNA reads TGTGCCAGCAGCTTAGTGGCTAGCGGGAGTGGCGAGACCCAGTACTTC. Translating gives CASSLVASGSGETQYF. The chain is built from TRBV7-2 and TRBJ2-5, with 10 bases that match TRBD2. This CDR3 region has 16 residues. V shed 1 base, J shed 5 bases, and the junction held 7 bases outside the gene matches. Germline V gives CDR1 SGHTA, CDR2 FQGNSA.

The V call is TRBV5-6, the J call TRBJ1-6, with D unresolved. The CDR3 is made up of 11 amino acids. From germline, CDR1 is SGHDT and CDR2 YYEEEE. V gave up 5 bases and J gave up 9 bases, with 6 bases separating them. The CDR3 region is CASSRLSPLHF. In DNA form, the CDR3 reads TGTGCCAGCAGTCGACTTTCACCCCTCCACTTT.

The chain combines TRBV27 with TRBJ2-1; 10 bases fit TRBD2. This CDR3 spans 15 amino acids. After removal of 2 bases from V and 8 bases from J, the junction contained 6 bases not matched to a gene. CDR1 is MNHEY, CDR2 SMNVEV, per germline (reference sequence). This chain's CDR3 is CASSLNSGRFDEQFF. The CDR3 bases are TGTGCCAGCAGTTTAAATAGCGGGAGGTTCGATGAGCAGTTCTTC.

The chain carries TRBV19 and TRBJ1-5; D is uncertain. Trimming removed 5 bases from V and 4 bases from J, with 15 bases in between. Germline-derived CDR1 and CDR2 are LNHDA and SQIVND (reference sequence). This CDR3 has 15 amino acids. The CDR3, as DNA: TGTGCCAGTAGTCTTGACACGGGCTCAAATCAGCCCCAGCATTTT. This translates into CASSLDTGSNQPQHF.

V usage is TRBV6-1 and J usage is TRBJ2-7; D perhaps matches TRBD2 (6 bases). The CDR3 has 15 amino acids. Germline V gene sequence: CDR1 MNHNS, CDR2 SASEGT. Trimming removed 3 bases from V and 0 bases from J, with 12 bases in between. The CDR3 DNA is TGTGCCAGCAGTGATACGGGACTCCTCTCCTACGAGCAGTACTTC. Protein product: CASSDTGLLSYEQYF.

This chain links TRBV2 with TRBJ2-5, with 9 bases matching TRBD2. CDR3 length: 14 residues. CDR1 SNHLY and CDR2 FYNNEI come from the germline V gene. The J segment lost 5 bases and the V segment lost 6 bases, leaving 7 bases of the junction unmatched. In DNA form, the CDR3 reads TGTGCCAGCAGGGGAGCGGGAGGAATTGAGACCCAGTACTTC. It encodes CASRGAGGIETQYF.

The chain is built from TRBV7-3 and TRBJ2-3, with TRBD2 matching over 11 bases. This CDR3 has 14 residues. The V segment lost 5 bases and the J segment 7 bases; nucleotides outside the gene matches: 5. Germline V gene data show CDR1 as SGHTA and CDR2 as FQGTGA. The CDR3 nucleotides read TGTGCCAGCAGCGCCGGGACTAGCGGATATACGCAGTATTTT. This sequence encodes CASSAGTSGYTQYF. The full variable domain, completed using reference TRBV7-3 and TRBJ2-3, is GAGVSQTPSNKVTEKGKYVELRCDPISGHTALYWYRQSLGQGPEFLIYFQGTGAADDSGLPNDRFFAVRPEGSVSTLKIQRTERGDSAVYLCASSAGTSGYTQYFGPGTRLTVL.

This clone was observed once. The genes are TRBV10-3 and TRBJ2-7; the D gene could be TRBD1 or TRBD2 (5 bases each). The length of the CDR3 is 12 residues. Looked up from germline, CDR1 is ENHRY and CDR2 is SYGVKD. V was clipped by 4 bases and J by 5 bases, with 9 bases between them. In DNA, the CDR3 is TGTGCCATCAGTGGGGACGGGGACGAGCAGTACTTC. It yields the protein CAISGDGDEQYF.

The chain joins TRBV6-5 to TRBJ2-2; 11 bases agree with TRBD2. CDR1 is MNHEY, CDR2 SVGAGI, per germline. V was pared by 6 bases and J by 6 bases, with 3 bases of the junction left unmatched. The CDR3 is 14 residues long. This chain's CDR3 is CASSASGRSGELFF. Here the CDR3 DNA reads TGTGCCAGCAGCGCTAGCGGGAGGTCCGGGGAGCTGTTTTTT.

The rearrangement joins TRBV7-3 to TRBJ2-3, with a tentative D call TRBD2 (5 bases). Trimming removed 1 base at V and 5 bases at J, with 13 bases between. The CDR3 is 15 amino acids. In germline, CDR1 is SGHTA, CDR2 FQGTGA. The DNA for the CDR3 is TGTGCCAGCAGCTTAAGAGCGGTTCTTGGAGATACGCAGTATTTT. Translation gives CASSLRAVLGDTQYF.

The rearrangement links TRBV7-3 to TRBJ2-1; D is ambiguous. V lost 3 bases and J lost 8, with 5 bases in between. The CDR3 has 11 residues. In germline, CDR1 is SGHTA, CDR2 FQGTGA. In DNA, the CDR3 is TGTGCCAGCAGCTTTAGTTATGAGCAGTTCTTC. It translates to CASSFSYEQFF.

This clone was seen just once. Written as DNA, the CDR3 is TGTGCCAGCAGTTTTCCCCCGGCGCCGCAGCCCCAGCATTTT. Its translation: CASSFPPAPQPQHF. The chain recombines TRBV28 with TRBJ1-5; no clear D. Germline loops: CDR1 MDHEN, CDR2 SYDVKM. The V end lost 3 bases, the J end lost 7 bases, and 13 bases lay between the germline ends. The CDR3 sequence is 14 residues long.

The chain is built from TRBV5-6 and TRBJ1-1; no definite D call. The CDR3 loop spans 13 amino acids. Germline V gene data show CDR1 as SGHDT and CDR2 as YYEEEE. V lost 3 bases to trimming and J lost 8 bases, with 14 bases between them. The CDR3 here is CASSYLPGNEAFF. In nucleotides, the CDR3 is TGTGCCAGCAGCTACCTGCCGGGGAACGAAGCTTTCTTT.

CDR3 sequence reads: CASSPRPTDTQYF. CDR3 nucleotides: TGTGCCAGCAGTCCCCGCCCCACAGATACGCAGTATTTT. This chain joins TRBV27 and TRBJ2-3; D is ambiguous. The V gene's germline CDR1 is MNHEY and CDR2 SMNVEV (reference sequence). Trimming took 5 bases from V and 2 from J, leaving 8 bases between them. This CDR3 comprises 13 residues.

The chain carries TRBV10-3 and TRBJ1-4; 11 bases are shared with TRBD1. This CDR3 spans 14 amino acids. V was pared by 6 bases and J by 8 bases, with 5 bases of the junction left unmatched. Germline lookup yields CDR1 ENHRY and CDR2 SYGVKD. CDR3 DNA: TGTGCCATCAGGGCCGGGACAGGGGGAGAAAAACTGTTTTTT. Protein: CAIRAGTGGEKLFF.